The TCR beta chain described here comes from a study of T cell changes during pregnancy in multiple sclerosis. The assay was immunoSEQ multiplex PCR, and TCRdb's table has in-frame clones only and misses some. The sample has just over 40,000 clones; around nine tenths are singletons. V lost 8 bases and J lost 5; bases outside the gene matches: 9. Germline V gives CDR1 SQVTM, CDR2 ANQGSEA. The CDR3 runs to 12 residues. This clonotype was sampled from a female donor in good health, enrolled as a control in a pregnancy study. The specimen was peripheral blood, collected in the first trimester of pregnancy. The chain couples TRBV29-1 to TRBJ2-7, with 7 bases that match TRBD1. In DNA, the CDR3 is TGCAGCACAAGACAGGGCGTGAACGAGCAGTACTTC. It specifies CSTRQGVNEQYF.